This T cell receptor beta chain derives from a study of early T cells in non-severe SARS-CoV-2 infection (dated by TCRdb to 2020 to 2022). About the study as a whole: Because TCR sequencing was done on bulk RNA from unsorted whole blood, the alpha and beta chains could not be paired.

Receptor amplification or capture employed 5' RACE. Instrument used: NextSeq 500. The TCR library protocol attached unique molecular identifiers to individual cDNA molecules to correct for sequencing error and PCR bias. Sequencing covered both TCR alpha and beta chains, and within each sample the abundances of alpha and beta sequences were tightly co-correlated. Turning to the authors' computational methods: Decombinator V4 was used to perform V gene, J gene and CDR3 annotation of TCR sequences. Expanded TCRs were defined as changing significantly between any two time points under a Poisson model with p below 0.0001. Abundances of TCRs were expressed as counts per million after normalisation to the total number of TCRs sequenced in each sample. VDJdb, accessed on 1 November 2021, was searched for TCRs annotated for CMV, EBV and SARS-CoV-2, and TCRs annotated for more than one antigen were excluded. TCRdb handled the public reads itself, with Q25 trimming in fastp and clone calling in MiXCR, and kept productive beta chains. CDR3 protein sequences are deduplicated, and each keeps its most common genes and DNA. The V and J calls were not made by the authors but by TCRdb's processing. Here the sample has approximately 35,000 distinct CDR3 sequences; more than 4% occur a single time. The biggest ten clones account for under 6% of the sample.

This clonotype showed up many times. Its target antigen remains unknown. No qualities accompany the bases; no much larger clone lies one base away. Study-level results and caveats: Matching against VDJdb was skewed toward anti-spike CD8 responses, likely underestimated virus-specific expansions, and missed private and CD4 specificities.

Set within a cohort of healthcare workers in London, UK, this nested case-control study involved weekly PCR testing of nasopharyngeal swabs along with blood sampling. Healthcare workers were recruited between 23 and 31 March 2020, during the week of the UK lockdown, and were followed weekly for up to roughly 15 weeks. The sample consisted of whole blood. The source of this sequence is an adult who was a healthcare worker with PCR-confirmed SARS-CoV-2 infection or an uninfected control (not recorded which).

The DNA sequence is TGCAGTGCTAAGCTCCAAAGCGGGGCTAGCGGGCGGAATGAGCAGTTCTTC. Its coded protein is CSAKLQSGASGRNEQFF. The V gene is TRBV20-1 and the J gene is TRBJ2-1, with 8 junctional bases fitting TRBD2. The CDR3 measures 17 amino acids from cysteine to phenylalanine. Only the CDR3 DNA is retained, 51 bases long and in frame from the first base. Germline trimming amounts to 4 bases on V and 7 bases on J, with 18 as the count of junction bases outside the gene matches. Reading the germline V gene (reference sequence) gives CDR1 DFQATT and CDR2 SNEGSKA.